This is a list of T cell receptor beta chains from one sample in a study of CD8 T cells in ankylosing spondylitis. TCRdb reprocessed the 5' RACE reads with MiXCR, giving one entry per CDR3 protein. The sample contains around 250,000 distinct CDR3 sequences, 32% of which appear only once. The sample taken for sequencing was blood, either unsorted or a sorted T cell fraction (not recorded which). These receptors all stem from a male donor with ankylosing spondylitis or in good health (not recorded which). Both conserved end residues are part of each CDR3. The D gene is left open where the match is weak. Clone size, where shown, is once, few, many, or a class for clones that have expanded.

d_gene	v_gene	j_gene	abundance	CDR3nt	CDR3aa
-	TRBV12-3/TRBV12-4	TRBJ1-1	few	TGTGCCAGCAGATCATCTAAGAACACTGAAGCTTTCTTT	CASRSSKNTEAFF
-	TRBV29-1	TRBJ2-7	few	TGCAGCGTCGGAGGGACAGTATCCTACGAGCAGTACTTC	CSVGGTVSYEQYF
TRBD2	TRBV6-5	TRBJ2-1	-	TGTGCCAGCAGTTCTCCGGGACTAGAGATTATCTATGAGCAGTTCTTC	CASSSPGLEIIYEQFF
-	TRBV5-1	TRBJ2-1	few	TGCGCCAGCAGCTTGTATCAGGGCAGTAGCTCCTACAATGAGCAGTTCTTC	CASSLYQGSSSYNEQFF
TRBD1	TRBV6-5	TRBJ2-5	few	TGTGCCAGCAGCCGACAGGGAAAGACCCAGTACTTC	CASSRQGKTQYF
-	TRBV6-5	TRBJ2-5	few	TGTGCCAGCAGTTACTCGGTTGTGGCTGAACAAACGGAGACCCAGTACTTC	CASSYSVVAEQTETQYF
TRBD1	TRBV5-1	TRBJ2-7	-	TGCGCCACCCAACGAGGGGACAGCGGACCCTACGAGCAGTACTTC	CATQRGDSGPYEQYF
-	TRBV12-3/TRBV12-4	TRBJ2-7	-	TGTGCCAGCGCCTGGGCCGGGGCGGGGGCAAGGGAAGAGCAGTACTTC	CASAWAGAGAREEQYF
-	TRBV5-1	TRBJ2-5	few	TGCGCCAGCAGCTTGGCGTGGGGTTATGATACCCAGTACTTC	CASSLAWGYDTQYF
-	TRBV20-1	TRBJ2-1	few	TGCAGTGCTAGAGACAGCGGAGATTACAATGAGCAGTTCTTC	CSARDSGDYNEQFF
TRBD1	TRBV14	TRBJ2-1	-	TGTGCCAGACAGGGGTTGATGAATGAGCAGTTCTTC	CARQGLMNEQFF
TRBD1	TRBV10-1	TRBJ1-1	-	TGCGCCAGCAGCTCGACAGGGGAATGGGGTCGGAAGGACACTGAAGCTTTCTTT	CASSSTGEWGRKDTEAFF
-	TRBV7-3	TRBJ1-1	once	TGTGCCAGCAGCCCGACAGATATGAACACTGAAGCTTTCTTT	CASSPTDMNTEAFF